The sequence of this T cell receptor (beta chain) was determined in a study of T cell repertoires in cytomegalovirus infection (dated by TCRdb to the late 2010s). Regarding the research as a whole: The peptide stimulations were aimed at well-studied HLA-B-restricted epitopes as well as recently identified HLA-C-restricted CMV epitopes, whose presentation resists viral immunomodulation. The HLA type of each donor mattered for the analysis, because public TCR beta signatures pointed to carriage of CMV infection along with the matching HLA type.

Turning to this clonotype: What this receptor recognizes is not known. The input lacks base qualities; no much larger clone sits a single base away.

The treatment or condition label here, explained by the study, means: in vitro stimulation with specific CMV peptide epitopes to enrich CMV-specific T cells. Sequencer: Illumina HiSeq 1500. Clones were called with MiXCR by TCRdb after fastp trimmed the public reads at Q25, and only in-frame beta chains were retained. CDR3 protein duplicates are merged, each entry listing the most common genes and DNA. This sample has 640,000 or so distinct CDR3 sequences in its table, and 30% to 40% of those were observed once. Approximately 18% of the sample lies in the top ten. CDR1 MNHEY and CDR2 SMNVEV were looked up in the germline V gene (reference sequence). Here V drops 9 bases and J drops 1 base, and the junction holds 6 bases not matched to any gene. The CDR3 holds 15 amino acids from the cysteine to the phenylalanine. CDR3 DNA only is kept here, 45 bases in frame from base 1. Here is what the overall study found, with its caveats: Cumulative frequency of public TCR beta family members discriminated carriers of CMV infection plus the relevant HLA type in this cohort and an independent roughly 340-donor cohort. The ex vivo response was dominated by HLA-C-restricted CMV-specific TCR beta clonotypes, which also provided the single most frequent clonotype in two of eight donors.

The rearranged segments are TRBV27 and TRBJ2-1, and 10 junction bases match TRBD2. The input for sequencing was cultured PBMCs, taken from culture after CMV antigen stimulation. This receptor was obtained from a human donor in good health (CMV status not recorded). Some clones in this sample may be carry-over from other donors' samples. DNA sequence: TGTGCCAGAAGTGGACTAGCGGAGTCCTACAATGAGCAGTTCTTC. The encoded protein is CARSGLAESYNEQFF.